A selection of T cell receptor beta chains follows, all from one sample in a study of CD8 T cells in ankylosing spondylitis. Using its own MiXCR run on the 5' RACE reads, TCRdb lists one record per CDR3 protein. The sample yields around 180,000 distinct CDR3 sequences, approximately 12% seen once. Source material: blood, either unsorted or a sorted T cell fraction (not recorded which). The source of these receptors is a female donor with ankylosing spondylitis or in good health (not recorded which). CDR3s include the opening cysteine and the closing phenylalanine or tryptophan. D genes are given only for firm matches. Size tells how often a clone was seen (once, few, many) or the class of an expanded clone, and some rows leave it out.

J gene | D gene | V gene | clone size | CDR3 DNA | CDR3 protein
TRBJ1-4 | . | TRBV5-1 | many | TGCGCCAGCAGCTTAACCCACCGGACAGCAACTAATGAAAAACTGTTTTTT | CASSLTHRTATNEKLFF
TRBJ1-2 | . | TRBV27 | . | TGTGCCAGCAGCAGGGCTGCGGGGGACTATGGCTACATCTTC | CASSRAAGDYGYIF
TRBJ1-2 | TRBD1 | TRBV11-1 | many | TGTGCCAGCAGCCAGGGGACAGCAGGCTACACCTTC | CASSQGTAGYTF
TRBJ2-2 | TRBD2 | TRBV9 | many | TGTGCCAGCAGCCCGGGGGGAACCGGGGAGCTGTTTTTT | CASSPGGTGELFF
TRBJ2-3 | . | TRBV7-6 | many | TGTGCCAGCAGCCCAGATCTGGCGAGGGGGTACACAGATACGCAGTATTTT | CASSPDLARGYTDTQYF
TRBJ2-3 | TRBD2 | TRBV7-2 | few | TGTGCCAGCAGCTCGAGGCTAGCGGGGTCTAGCACAGATACGCAGTATTTT | CASSSRLAGSSTDTQYF
TRBJ2-2 | TRBD2 | TRBV14 | . | TGTGCCAGCAGCCCAAAAGGGAGGGACACCGGGGAGCTGTTTTTT | CASSPKGRDTGELFF
TRBJ2-3 | . | TRBV7-8 | few | TGTGCCAGCAGCTTAGGTACGGGACAAATCACAGATACGCAGTATTTT | CASSLGTGQITDTQYF
TRBJ2-1 | . | TRBV3-1 | many | TGTGCCAGCAGCCCAGGGACTGCGAGGAGCTCCTACAATGAGCAGTTCTTC | CASSPGTARSSYNEQFF
TRBJ1-2 | . | TRBV7-2 | . | TGTGCCAGCAGCCGGGGCGGACCCTATGGCTACACCTTC | CASSRGGPYGYTF
TRBJ2-7 | TRBD1 | TRBV6-1 | many | TGTGCCAGCAGTCAGACAGGGGGTGAATTTTACGAGCAGTACTTC | CASSQTGGEFYEQYF
TRBJ2-5 | TRBD1 | TRBV20-1 | . | TGCAGTGCTAGTACTAGACAGGGGTGGGGAGAGACCCAGTACTTC | CSASTRQGWGETQYF
TRBJ2-3 | TRBD1 | TRBV7-8 | . | TGTGCCAGCAGCTGGATTTCCCGGGACAGGGGGCCCTCAGATACGCAGTATTTT | CASSWISRDRGPSDTQYF
TRBJ1-1 | TRBD1 | TRBV18 | . | TGTGCCAGCTCACCAAAATGGGGACAGGGGACACGGAACACTGAAGCTTTCTTT | CASSPKWGQGTRNTEAFF
TRBJ2-5 | TRBD2 | TRBV7-2 | . | TGTGCCAGCAGCCCAAGGAGAGGCGCTAGCGGGACAGAGACCCAGTACTTC | CASSPRRGASGTETQYF
TRBJ2-5 | TRBD1 | TRBV6-5 | few | TGTGCCAGCAGTTCTACAGGGGGCCGAGAGACCCAGTACTTC | CASSSTGGRETQYF
TRBJ2-3 | TRBD1 | TRBV7-2 | few | TGTGCCAGCAGCTTAGTCACGGGACAGGGGGCAGATACGCAGTATTTT | CASSLVTGQGADTQYF
TRBJ2-3 | . | TRBV12-3/TRBV12-4 | many | TGTGCCAGCAAACAGGAGGCTAGCACAGATACGCAGTATTTT | CASKQEASTDTQYF
TRBJ2-1 | . | TRBV7-2 | . | TGTGCCAGCAGCTCGAGACCAGACAATGAGCAGTTCTTC | CASSSRPDNEQFF
TRBJ1-5 | . | TRBV28 | . | . | CASSSSGQGGPYSNQPQHF
TRBJ2-3 | TRBD2 | TRBV7-2 | many | TGTGCCAGCAGCCCCTATAGCGGGGGGAGGGATACGCAGTATTTT | CASSPYSGGRDTQYF
TRBJ2-5 | TRBD2 | TRBV7-2 | few | TGTGCCAGCAGCATGGGGACTAGACCAGAGACCCAGTACTTC | CASSMGTRPETQYF
TRBJ1-2 | TRBD1 | TRBV7-2 | many | TGTGCCAGCAGCTTGATGGGACAGGGCTATGGCTACACCTTC | CASSLMGQGYGYTF
TRBJ2-2 | . | TRBV7-9 | many | TGTGCCAGCAGCTTAGAAGGGACCGGGGAGCTGTTTTTT | CASSLEGTGELFF
TRBJ2-2 | . | TRBV10-2 | many | TGCGCCAGCAGGCCCGGGACTAACACCGGGGAGCTGTTTTTT | CASRPGTNTGELFF
TRBJ1-1 | TRBD1 | TRBV4-1 | many | TGCGCCAGCAGCCAAGCAGGGGGCTCTAACACTGAAGCTTTCTTT | CASSQAGGSNTEAFF
TRBJ2-5 | TRBD2 | TRBV7-2 | many | TGTGCCAGCAGCACTCGACTAGCGGGAGGGGAGACCCAGTACTTC | CASSTRLAGGETQYF
TRBJ1-1 | . | TRBV27 | many | TGTGCCAGCAGCCCTATGATGGGGAACACTGAAGCTTTCTTT | CASSPMMGNTEAFF
TRBJ2-5 | TRBD1 | TRBV12-5 | . | TGTGCTAGTGGCCCCGGACAGGATGTAGAGACCCAGTACTTC | CASGPGQDVETQYF
TRBJ2-3 | . | TRBV12-3/TRBV12-4 | . | TGTGCCAGCAGTTTACGGGAGACAGATACGCAGTATTTT | CASSLRETDTQYF
TRBJ2-5 | . | TRBV6-5 | . | TGTGCCAGCAGTTATCACCGGTTCCCTCAAGAGACCCAGTACTTC | CASSYHRFPQETQYF
TRBJ1-1 | . | TRBV28 | few | TGTGCCAGCACCGAGGACTGGAGTGAAGCTTTCTTT | CASTEDWSEAFF
TRBJ2-3 | . | TRBV5-1 | few | TGCGCCAGCAGCGGGAGGAAAAGCACAGATACGCAGTATTTT | CASSGRKSTDTQYF
TRBJ2-1 | TRBD2 | TRBV5-1 | few | TGCGCCAGCAGCTTGGGGGCTAGCGGCGACAATGAGCAGTTCTTC | CASSLGASGDNEQFF
TRBJ2-2 | . | TRBV24-1 | . | TGTGCCACCAGTGCGCACGGAGTAAACACCGGGGAGCTGTTTTTT | CATSAHGVNTGELFF
TRBJ2-7 | TRBD2 | TRBV7-9 | . | TGTGCCAGCAGCTCTGCCGGACTAGCGGAGGACTACGAGCAGTACTTC | CASSSAGLAEDYEQYF
TRBJ1-2 | . | TRBV7-2 | few | TGTGCCAGCAGCTTACCCGGGACAAGTGGCTACACCTTC | CASSLPGTSGYTF
TRBJ2-7 | TRBD1 | TRBV7-2 | . | TGTGCCAGCAGTTCGGACAGGGGGCGCGCCGAGCAGTACTTC | CASSSDRGRAEQYF
TRBJ2-7 | TRBD2 | TRBV20-1 | few | TGCAGTGCTAAAAGACTAGCGGGAGAGGACTACGAGCAGTACTTC | CSAKRLAGEDYEQYF
TRBJ2-1 | TRBD1 | TRBV5-1 | many | TGCGCCAGCAGCTTGTGGTCAGGGGGCACCTACAATGAGCAGTTCTTC | CASSLWSGGTYNEQFF
TRBJ2-2 | . | TRBV15 | . | TGTGCCACCAGCAGAGTTGGAGGGGCCAACACCGGGGAGCTGTTTTTT | CATSRVGGANTGELFF
TRBJ1-2 | TRBD1 | TRBV19 | . | TGTGCCAGTAGAGACAGGGCGCGGAGCTACACCTTC | CASRDRARSYTF
TRBJ2-3 | TRBD2 | TRBV24-1 | few | TGTGCCACCAGTGACTTAACTAGCGGGAGCGCTACGCAGTATTTT | CATSDLTSGSATQYF
TRBJ2-1 | TRBD2 | TRBV7-2 | . | TGTGCCAGCAGCTTTAGCGGGAGCTGGGAGCAGTTCTTC | CASSFSGSWEQFF
TRBJ2-3 | TRBD2 | TRBV20-1 | many | TGCAGTGCTAGGGCGGGAGCATTAGATACGCAGTATTTT | CSARAGALDTQYF
TRBJ2-1 | TRBD2 | TRBV2 | few | TGTGCCAGCAGACTAGGGGGACTAGCGGGAGTATCGGGGGATGAGCAGTTCTTC | CASRLGGLAGVSGDEQFF
TRBJ2-1 | . | TRBV30 | . | TGTGCCTGGAGCCCGATGGAGGGTGAGCAGTTCTTC | CAWSPMEGEQFF
TRBJ1-2 | . | TRBV6-1 | . | TGTGCCAGCAGTCCCTACGGGGGGGCTAACTATGGCTACACCTTC | CASSPYGGANYGYTF
TRBJ2-5 | . | TRBV7-2 | . | TGTGCCAGCAGCTTAGGAGCGAGCCAAGAGACCCAGTACTTC | CASSLGASQETQYF
TRBJ1-2 | TRBD1 | TRBV5-6 | many | TGTGCCAGCAGCCCCATTACCAGGGGGACAGGCGGCTACACCTTC | CASSPITRGTGGYTF
TRBJ1-1 | . | TRBV18 | . | TGTGCCAGCTCACATGGACAGAACACTGAAGCTTTCTTT | CASSHGQNTEAFF
TRBJ2-1 | TRBD1 | TRBV24-1 | many | TGTGCCACCAGTGAACCACCGGGACAGAGCTACAATGAGCAGTTCTTC | CATSEPPGQSYNEQFF
TRBJ2-3 | . | TRBV7-2 | many | TGTGCCAGCAGCTTATGGGGGCCCACAGATACGCAGTATTTT | CASSLWGPTDTQYF
TRBJ2-1 | TRBD2 | TRBV10-3 | many | TGTGCCATCAGTGGGACTAGCGGGAATGGTGAGCAGTTCTTC | CAISGTSGNGEQFF
TRBJ2-1 | TRBD2 | TRBV7-9 | . | TGTGCCAGCAGCCGTAGCGGGAAAGCGGTCAATGAGCAGTTCTTC | CASSRSGKAVNEQFF